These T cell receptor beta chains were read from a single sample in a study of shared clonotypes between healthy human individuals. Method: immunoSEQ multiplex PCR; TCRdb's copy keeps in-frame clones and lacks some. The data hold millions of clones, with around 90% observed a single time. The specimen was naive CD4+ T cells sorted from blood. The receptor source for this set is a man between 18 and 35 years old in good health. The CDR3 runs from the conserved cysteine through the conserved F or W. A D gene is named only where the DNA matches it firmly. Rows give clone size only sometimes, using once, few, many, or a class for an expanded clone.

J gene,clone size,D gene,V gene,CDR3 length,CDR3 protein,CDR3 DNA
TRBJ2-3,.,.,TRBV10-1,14,CASSLSQGRDTQYF,TGCGCCAGCAGCCTCTCACAGGGGAGGGATACGCAGTATTTT
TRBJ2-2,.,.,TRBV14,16,CASSQSKPANTGELFF,TGTGCCAGCAGCCAAAGTAAGCCGGCGAACACCGGGGAGCTGTTTTTT
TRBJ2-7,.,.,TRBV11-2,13,CASSLVAGLEQYF,TGTGCCAGCAGCTTAGTGGCAGGGCTCGAGCAGTACTTC
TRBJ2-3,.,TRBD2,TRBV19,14,CASSSGLFLDTQYF,TGTGCCAGTAGCTCGGGACTATTCCTAGATACGCAGTATTTT
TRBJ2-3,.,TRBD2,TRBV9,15,CASSGGLAGPDTQYF,TGTGCCAGCAGCGGAGGGCTAGCGGGTCCAGATACGCAGTATTTT
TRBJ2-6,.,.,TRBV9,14,CASSVGPGANVLTF,TGTGCCAGCAGCGTAGGGCCAGGGGCCAACGTCCTGACTTTC
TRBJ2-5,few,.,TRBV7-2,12,CASSLVGETQYF,TGTGCCAGCAGCTTAGTTGGGGAGACCCAGTACTTC
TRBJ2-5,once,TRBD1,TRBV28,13,CASTDRGPETQYF,TGTGCCAGCACCGACAGGGGGCCGGAGACCCAGTACTTC
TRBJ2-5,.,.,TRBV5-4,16,CASSPPPAERGETQYF,TGTGCCAGCAGCCCCCCACCGGCGGAGAGAGGAGAGACCCAGTACTTC
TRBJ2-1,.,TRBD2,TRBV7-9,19,CASRALGVAGGSSYNEQFF,TGTGCCAGCAGAGCCCTCGGAGTAGCGGGAGGGAGCTCCTACAATGAGCAGTTCTTC
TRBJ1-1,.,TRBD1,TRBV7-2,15,CASSLTAGGNTEAFF,TGTGCCAGCAGCTTAACCGCAGGGGGGAACACTGAAGCTTTCTTT
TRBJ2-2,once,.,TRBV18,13,CASSPKSFGELFF,TGTGCCAGCTCACCAAAGAGTTTCGGGGAGCTGTTTTTT
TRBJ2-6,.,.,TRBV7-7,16,CASSPAAGTGANVLTF,TGTGCTAGCAGCCCCGCAGCAGGGACCGGGGCCAACGTCCTGACTTTC
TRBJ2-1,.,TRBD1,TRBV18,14,CASARDRDYNEQFF,TGTGCCAGCGCACGGGACAGGGATTACAATGAGCAGTTCTTC
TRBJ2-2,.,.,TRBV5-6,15,CASSLQGGRTGELFF,TGTGCCAGCAGCCTCCAAGGGGGTCGGACCGGGGAGCTGTTTTTT
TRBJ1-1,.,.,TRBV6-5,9,CASSEEAFF,TGTGCCAGCAGTGAGGAAGCTTTCTTT
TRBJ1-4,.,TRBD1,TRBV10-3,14,CAISPGGNSEKLFF,TGTGCCATCAGCCCAGGGGGCAACAGTGAAAAACTGTTTTTT
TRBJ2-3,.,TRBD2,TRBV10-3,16,CAIRSRTSGTTDTQYF,TGTGCCATCAGATCCCGGACTAGCGGTACCACAGATACGCAGTATTTT
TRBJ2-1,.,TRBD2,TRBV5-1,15,CASSLEVSGAEEQFF,TGCGCCAGCAGCTTGGAGGTTAGCGGGGCTGAGGAGCAGTTCTTC
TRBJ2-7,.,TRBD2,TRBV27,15,CASRRTSGSSYEQYF,TGTGCCAGCCGTCGGACTAGCGGAAGCTCCTACGAGCAGTACTTC
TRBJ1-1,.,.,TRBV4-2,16,CASSQSGGAMNTEAFF,TGTGCCAGCAGCCAATCGGGGGGCGCAATGAACACTGAAGCTTTCTTT
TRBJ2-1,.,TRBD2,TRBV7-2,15,CASSTIAGTYNEQFF,TGTGCCAGCAGCACAATAGCGGGAACCTACAATGAGCAGTTCTTC
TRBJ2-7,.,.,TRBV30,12,CAWSIRAYEQYF,TGTGCCTGGAGCATACGAGCCTACGAGCAGTACTTC
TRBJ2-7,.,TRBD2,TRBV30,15,CAGSEGLGGDYEQYF,TGTGCCGGATCAGAGGGCCTCGGGGGGGACTACGAGCAGTACTTC
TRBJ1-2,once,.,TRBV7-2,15,CASSSRGGVLDGYTF,TGTGCCAGCAGCTCTCGAGGGGGGGTATTGGATGGCTACACCTTC
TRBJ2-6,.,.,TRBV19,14,CASSIESGANVLTF,TGTGCCAGTAGTATAGAGTCTGGGGCCAACGTCCTGACTTTC
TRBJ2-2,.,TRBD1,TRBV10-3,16,CAISVNGQANTGELFF,TGTGCCATCAGCGTCAACGGACAGGCGAACACCGGGGAGCTGTTTTTT
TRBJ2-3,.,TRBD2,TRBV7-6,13,CASSTSGRDTQYF,TGTGCCAGCAGCACTAGCGGGAGAGATACGCAGTATTTT
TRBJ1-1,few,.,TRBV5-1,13,CASSTQGNTEAFF,TGCGCCAGCAGCACACAGGGGAACACTGAAGCTTTCTTT
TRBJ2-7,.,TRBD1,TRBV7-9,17,CASSRRAGGTGIDEQYF,TGTGCCAGCAGTCGACGGGCAGGTGGGACAGGGATCGACGAGCAGTACTTC
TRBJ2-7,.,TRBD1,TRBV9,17,CASRRGTGGLCRHEQYF,TGTGCCAGCAGACGCGGGACAGGGGGCTTGTGTCGCCACGAGCAGTACTTC
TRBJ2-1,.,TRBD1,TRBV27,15,CASTAGGYTYNEQFF,TGTGCCAGCACCGCAGGGGGCTACACCTACAATGAGCAGTTCTTC
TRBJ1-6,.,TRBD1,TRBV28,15,CASSGAGQGSSPLHF,TGTGCCAGCAGTGGCGCCGGACAGGGCTCTTCACCCCTCCACTTT
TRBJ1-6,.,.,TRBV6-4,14,CASSDRPMDSPLHF,TGTGCCAGCAGTGACAGGCCTATGGACTCACCCCTCCACTTT
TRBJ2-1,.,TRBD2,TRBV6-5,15,CASSYGGTSYNEQFF,TGTGCCAGCAGTTACGGAGGGACTAGCTACAATGAGCAGTTCTTC
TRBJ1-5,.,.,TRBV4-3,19,CASSQEGSNLEGACQPQHF,TGCGCCAGCAGCCAAGAAGGGTCAAATTTGGAGGGAGCCTGTCAGCCCCAGCATTTT
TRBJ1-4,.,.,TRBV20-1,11,CSYLGDEKLFF,TGCAGTTACTTAGGGGATGAAAAACTGTTTTTT
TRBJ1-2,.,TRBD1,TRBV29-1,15,CSATDRDRANYGYTF,TGCAGCGCAACGGACAGGGACCGAGCTAACTATGGCTACACCTTC
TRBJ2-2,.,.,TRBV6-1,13,CASRNLNTGELFF,TGTGCCAGCAGAAACTTGAACACCGGGGAGCTGTTTTTT
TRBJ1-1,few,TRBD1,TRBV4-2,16,CASSQDPDRGNTEAFF,TGTGCCAGCAGCCAAGACCCAGACAGGGGGAACACTGAAGCTTTCTTT
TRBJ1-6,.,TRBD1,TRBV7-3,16,CASSLTGQGFYSPLHF,TGTGCCAGCAGCTTAACCGGACAGGGTTTTTATTCACCCCTCCACTTT
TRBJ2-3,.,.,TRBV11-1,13,CASSLGFRDTQYF,TGTGCCAGCAGCTTAGGTTTTAGGGATACGCAGTATTTT
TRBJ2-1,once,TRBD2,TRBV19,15,CASSIAGGPHNEQFF,TGTGCCAGTAGTATCGCGGGAGGGCCTCACAATGAGCAGTTCTTC
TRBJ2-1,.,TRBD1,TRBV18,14,CASSPDYRGDEQFF,TGTGCCAGCTCACCAGATTACAGGGGCGATGAGCAGTTCTTC
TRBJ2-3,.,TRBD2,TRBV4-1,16,CASSQDLGLAGFAQYF,TGCGCCAGCAGCCAAGATTTGGGACTAGCGGGGTTTGCGCAGTATTTT
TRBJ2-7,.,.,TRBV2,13,CASSTEGSGEQYF,TGTGCCAGCAGCACCGAGGGGTCAGGGGAGCAGTACTTC
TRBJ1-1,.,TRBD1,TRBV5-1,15,CASNPQGTMGTEAFF,TGCGCCAGCAACCCACAGGGGACAATGGGCACTGAAGCTTTCTTT
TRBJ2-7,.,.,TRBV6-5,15,CASSYQSSEFDEQYF,TGTGCCAGCAGTTACCAGTCTAGCGAATTCGACGAGCAGTACTTC